The 27 T cell receptor beta chains below come from one sample, sequenced in a study of cytomegalovirus exposure and HLA in healthy donors. Both 60 Vbeta primers and 13 Jbeta primers went into the PCR. Assay: immunoSEQ multiplex PCR; the TCRdb copy retains only in-frame clones and omits some. The sample lists hundreds of thousands of clones, 70% to 85% seen once, with about 0.58% in the top ten. Material: PBMCs. These receptors were collected from a woman in her 40s in good health and CMV-seronegative.

This clone occurred once. The genes are TRBV14 and TRBJ2-7; tentatively, D is TRBD2 (6 bases). V lost 1 base and J lost 0, with 19 bases in between. From germline, CDR1 is SGHDN and CDR2 FVKESK. There are 18 residues in the CDR3. DNA of the CDR3: TGTGCCAGCAGCCAAGCCGGGACCCACCTCGGGAGCTCCTACGAGCAGTACTTC. Translated, it gives CASSQAGTHLGSSYEQYF.

The rearrangement links TRBV18 to TRBJ2-1, with 7 positions matching TRBD1. Trimming removed 3 bases from V and 5 bases from J; junction bases left unmatched: 4. CDR1 KGHSH and CDR2 LQKENI come from the germline V gene. The length of the CDR3 is 14 residues. CDR3 DNA: TGTGCCAGCTCACCCGGGACAGTAGACAATGAGCAGTTCTTC. As protein: CASSPGTVDNEQFF.

V usage is TRBV4-3 and J usage is TRBJ1-2; the D gene is possibly TRBD1 (6 bases). V lost 4 bases to trimming and J lost 5 bases, with 11 bases between them. The V gene's germline CDR1 is LGHNA and CDR2 YSLEER. The CDR3 contains 13 residues. Here the CDR3 reads CASSRTDRYGYTF. As DNA, the CDR3 is TGCGCCAGCAGCCGGACAGACAGATATGGCTACACCTTC.

The chain employs TRBV30 and TRBJ1-5; TRBD1 might be the D (5 bases). Trimming shortened V by 4 bases and J by 3 bases, and 13 bases separated the two germline ends. Per the germline V gene, CDR1 is GTSNPN and CDR2 is SVGIG (reference sequence). There are 14 residues in the CDR3. The DNA of the CDR3 is TGTGCCTGGAACACCGGGACTTACAATCAGCCCCAGCATTTT. Amino acids: CAWNTGTYNQPQHF. Filled out from reference TRBV30 and TRBJ1-5, the complete variable domain reads SQTIHQWPATLVQPVGSPLSLECTVEGTSNPNLYWYRQAAGRGLQLLFYSVGIGQISSEVPQNLSASRPQDRQFILSSKKLLLSDSGFYLCAWNTGTYNQPQHFGDGTRLSIL.

The genes are TRBV6-1 and TRBJ2-4; D call uncertain. V gave up 8 bases and J gave up 2 bases, with 13 bases separating them. Looked up from germline, CDR1 is MNHNS and CDR2 is SASEGT. CDR3 length: 14 amino acids. The CDR3 coding sequence is TGTGCCAGCTGGCTCCCAGGAACCAAAAACATTCAGTACTTC. This gives the protein CASWLPGTKNIQYF.

J is TRBJ2-2 and V is TRBV5-4, with D unresolved. The germline gives CDR1 SGHNT, CDR2 YYREEE (reference sequence). CDR3 length: 15 residues. Trimming stripped 0 bases from V and 1 base from J, with 7 bases between. The CDR3 region is CASSLESGNTGELFF. CDR3 DNA: TGTGCCAGCAGCTTGGAGTCCGGGAACACCGGGGAGCTGTTTTTT.

J is TRBJ1-3 and V is TRBV6-5, with D perhaps TRBD1 (5 bases). Germline V gives CDR1 MNHEY, CDR2 SVGAGI. V was trimmed by 5 bases and J by 3 bases, leaving 8 bases between them. This CDR3 region has 13 residues. As DNA, the CDR3 is TGTGCCAGCAGTCGGACATTTGGAAACACCATATATTTT. Translated, it gives CASSRTFGNTIYF.

This clone has only one observation. This sequence joins TRBV2 and TRBJ2-1; weak D call: TRBD2 (5 bases). V lost 6 bases, J lost 0 bases, and 12 bases lay in between. Germline values: CDR1 SNHLY, CDR2 FYNNEI. The length of the CDR3 is 15 residues. Here the CDR3 reads CASSDYVSSYNEQFF. CDR3 DNA sequence: TGTGCCAGCAGCGACTACGTGAGCTCCTACAATGAGCAGTTCTTC.

This chain links TRBV4-1 with TRBJ2-7; 10 nucleotides line up with TRBD1. Germline assignment: CDR1 MGHRA and CDR2 YSYEKL. This CDR3 region has 16 residues. Trimming at V came to 4 bases and at J to 2 bases, leaving 8 bases not matched to a gene. Written as DNA, the CDR3 is TGCGCCAGCAGCCCGATGACCGGGACAGGGGCCTACGAGCAGTACTTC. It encodes CASSPMTGTGAYEQYF.

The V call is TRBV4-2, the J call TRBJ2-1; 8 bases map to TRBD1. This CDR3 has 15 residues. Losses at the gene ends were 3 bases for V and 8 bases for J; bases not matched to a gene: 9. Germline V gene lookup returns CDR1 LGHNA and CDR2 YNFKEQ. The CDR3 region has the DNA TGTGCCAGCAGCCACTTATCAGGGGGCGCCGATGAGCAGTTCTTC. The encoded protein is CASSHLSGGADEQFF.

This chain joins TRBV29-1 and TRBJ2-5; D is possibly TRBD1 (6 bases). V lost 7 bases, J lost 3 bases, and 12 bases lay in between. The germline V gene encodes CDR1 SQVTM and CDR2 ANQGSEA. The CDR3 runs 12 residues. The CDR3 sequence is CSASAGEETQYF. The CDR3 nucleotides are TGCAGCGCCTCGGCAGGGGAAGAGACCCAGTACTTC.

The V and J genes are TRBV2 and TRBJ2-5; 10 nucleotides align to TRBD1. V trimming: 7 bases; J trimming: 5 bases; junction bases outside the gene matches: 4. CDR1 is SNHLY, CDR2 FYNNEI, per germline. The CDR3 is 13 amino acids. The CDR3 region is CASIEGQGETQYF. The CDR3 DNA reads as TGTGCCAGCATTGAGGGACAGGGGGAGACCCAGTACTTC.

The rearrangement joins TRBV27 to TRBJ1-2, with unresolved D. Looked up from germline, CDR1 is MNHEY and CDR2 is SMNVEV (reference sequence). The V end was cut by 0 bases, the J end by 4 bases, with 6 bases between. CDR3 length: 13 amino acids. The CDR3 loop is CASSLSGSYGYTF. The CDR3 DNA reads as TGTGCCAGCAGTTTATCAGGGAGCTATGGCTACACCTTC.

This chain connects TRBV6-1 to TRBJ2-5; 9 nucleotides agree with TRBD2. Germline CDR1 is MNHNS and CDR2 is SASEGT. This CDR3 region has 14 residues. J was trimmed by 5 bases and V by 2 bases; bases with no gene match: 3. The CDR3 DNA follows: TGTGCCAGCAGTGAATCTGCGGGAGGGGAGACCCAGTACTTC. Protein product: CASSESAGGETQYF.

This chain connects TRBV6-5 to TRBJ1-6; D remains unclear. The germline gives CDR1 MNHEY, CDR2 SVGAGI. V dropped 6 bases and J dropped 7 bases, with 7 bases sitting between them. This CDR3 spans 12 amino acids. The CDR3 protein is CASRGLNSPLHF. The CDR3 DNA reads as TGTGCCAGCAGGGGCTTGAATTCACCCCTCCACTTT.

This clone occurred a few times. CDR3 nucleotides: TGTGCCACCCTTAGGCCGGCGGGGGGCACAGATACGCAGTATTTT. This gives the protein CATLRPAGGTDTQYF. This sequence joins TRBV7-9 and TRBJ2-3; TRBD2 matches 7 bases. The CDR3 totals 15 residues. Germline V gene data show CDR1 as SEHNR and CDR2 as FQNEAQ (reference sequence). Trimming took 10 bases from V and 1 from J; bases not matched to a gene: 11.

V is TRBV5-1 and J is TRBJ2-7; D perhaps matches TRBD2 (6 bases). Between the trimmed V and J ends, which lost 4 bases and 1 base, there was a span of 9 bases. The CDR3 is made up of 13 amino acids. Germline CDR1 and CDR2: SGHRS and YFSETQ. The CDR3 region has the DNA TGCGCCAGCAGCCGGGAGCATTCCTACGAGCAGTACTTC. Its protein is CASSREHSYEQYF.

This chain uses TRBV6-1 with TRBJ2-1; TRBD1 is a possible D gene (6 bases). Germline V CDR1 and CDR2: MNHNS, SASEGT. V was trimmed by 4 bases and J by 4 bases, leaving 11 bases between them. This CDR3 spans 14 amino acids. The CDR3 DNA sequence: TGTGCCAGCAGTGCCCTAACAGGGTACAATGAGCAGTTCTTC. It codes for CASSALTGYNEQFF.

This rearrangement joins TRBV27 to TRBJ2-5, with TRBD2 matching 9 bases. The CDR3 is made up of 14 amino acids. Per germline, CDR1 MNHEY and CDR2 SMNVEV (reference sequence). The V segment lost 6 bases and the J segment 5 bases; nucleotides outside the gene matches: 7. In nucleotides, the CDR3 is TGTGCCAGCAGACGACCGGCGGGGGGGGAGACCCAGTACTTC. Amino acid sequence: CASRRPAGGETQYF.

As for this clone: At one end the junction does not follow the germline gene, possibly because of a read error. DNA of the CDR3: TGTGCCAGCTCACCAAACCGGGACACTCAGGGTCGGACTGGAGCTTTCTTT. Amino acids: CASSPNRDTQGRTGAFF. The chain combines TRBV18 with TRBJ1-1; D perhaps matches TRBD1 (6 bases). The CDR3 consists of 17 residues. CDR1 and CDR2 from the germline V gene are KGHSH and LQKENI.

This chain uses TRBV4-1 with TRBJ1-5, with 8 bases aligning to TRBD1. Germline trimming cut 4 bases from V and 2 bases from J; bases unmatched to any gene: 4. The germline V gene has CDR1 MGHRA and CDR2 YSYEKL. The CDR3 length is 15 residues. The chain's CDR3 is CASSPDRGGNQPQHF. The CDR3 DNA reads as TGCGCCAGCAGCCCAGACAGGGGAGGCAATCAGCCCCAGCATTTT.

The chain combines TRBV10-3 with TRBJ1-1; possible D gene TRBD1, 6 bases. CDR3 length: 14 residues. Germline CDR1 reads ENHRY; CDR2 reads SYGVKD. Trimming pared 6 bases from V and 8 bases from J, leaving 19 bases between. CDR3 DNA: TGTGCCATCAGCGGGGGGCTCGGGAGTGTGGAAGCTTTCTTT. Translating it yields CAISGGLGSVEAFF.

The chain couples TRBV25-1 to TRBJ2-1; maybe TRBD2 (6 bases). V was cut by 6 bases and J by 0 bases, with 15 bases left in between. CDR1 MGHDK and CDR2 SYGVNS come from the germline V gene. The CDR3 spans 16 residues. CDR3 region: CASSDLGGSSYNEQFF. The CDR3, as DNA: TGTGCCAGCAGCGATCTGGGGGGAAGCTCCTACAATGAGCAGTTCTTC.

This clone was counted only a few times. The chain combines TRBV9 with TRBJ1-4; TRBD1 is a possible D gene (5 bases). Trimming pared 4 bases from V and 7 bases from J, leaving 14 bases between. The CDR3 consists of 14 residues. Germline values: CDR1 SGDLS, CDR2 YYNGEE. CDR3 coding DNA: TGTGCCAGCAGCCCCATCGGGGGTGGTGAAAAACTGTTTTTT. Amino acid sequence: CASSPIGGGEKLFF.

Comment on this clone: Other nucleotide sequences in the sample specify the same CDR3. The V gene is TRBV30, the J gene TRBJ1-3; D is undetermined. V dropped 1 base and J dropped 4 bases, with 8 bases sitting between them. Germline V lookup: CDR1 GTSNPN, CDR2 SVGIG (reference sequence). This CDR3 has 13 residues. The CDR3 DNA is TGTGCCTGGAGTGCGGGGTCCGGAAACACCATATATTTT. This translates into CAWSAGSGNTIYF.

This clone has only one observation. V and J are TRBV18 and TRBJ1-5; the D gene is possibly TRBD1 (5 bases). V lost 4 bases to trimming and J lost 7 bases, with 17 bases between them. Germline CDR1 and CDR2: KGHSH and LQKENI. The CDR3 runs to 15 residues. This chain's CDR3 is CASSQIQGGGQPQHF. The CDR3 region has the DNA TGTGCCAGCTCACAAATTCAGGGAGGAGGGCAGCCCCAGCATTTT.

The chain carries TRBV19 and TRBJ1-6, with D possibly being TRBD1 (6 bases). Trimming removed 6 bases at V and 6 bases at J, with 18 bases between. CDR1 and CDR2 from the germline V gene are LNHDA and SQIVND (reference sequence). The CDR3 totals 16 residues. The CDR3 loop is CASRIQGKARNSPLHF. The CDR3 region has the DNA TGTGCCAGTAGGATACAGGGTAAAGCCCGTAATTCACCCCTCCACTTT.